Following are 19 T cell receptor beta chains from one sample sequenced in a study of T cells in Graves' hyperthyroidism and ophthalmopathy (dated by TCRdb to the late 2010s). The library was built by means of multiplex PCR. The sequencer was an Illumina HiSeq 2000. TCR beta CDR3 regions were amplified from RNA transcripts. For the first round of RT-PCR on the TCR CDR3, the HTBI primer set was used together with the Qiagen OneStep RT-PCR kit. The public reads were reprocessed in TCRdb via fastp at Q25 and MiXCR, keeping in-frame beta chains. One record per CDR3 amino acid sequence lists the most common genes and DNA. The sample table lists more than 50,000 distinct CDR3 sequences, roughly 58% of them with a count of one. The ten largest make up 2.5% to 3.5% of the sample. Sequencing was done on a sample of blood. These receptors were collected from an older woman with Graves' ophthalmopathy.

In its sample, this clonotype was seen many times. The chain couples TRBV4-1 to TRBJ2-5; no firm D call. The germline V and J ends were trimmed by 0 bases and 2 bases, with 7 bases remaining between them. There are 14 residues in the CDR3. Per the germline V gene, CDR1 is MGHRA and CDR2 is YSYEKL. CDR3 region: CASSQEDGQETQYF. In DNA form, the CDR3 reads TGCGCCAGCAGCCAAGAAGACGGACAAGAGACCCAGTACTTC.

The gene calls are TRBV12-3 or TRBV12-4 and TRBJ2-5; 11 nucleotides align to TRBD1. The V and J ends lost 6 bases and 5 bases, in that order; junction bases with no gene match: 8. This CDR3 has 15 amino acids. The CDR3 here is CASRFGTGGRETQYF. In DNA, the CDR3 is TGTGCCAGCAGATTCGGGACAGGGGGGAGGGAGACCCAGTACTTC.

This clonotype was observed many times. The chain combines TRBV7-8 with TRBJ2-4; TRBD1 might be the D (5 bases). Per the germline V gene, CDR1 is SGHVS and CDR2 is FQNEAQ. This CDR3 contains 11 residues. Trimming left V 4 bases short and J 8 bases short, with 6 bases between. The CDR3 sequence is CASSSGHIQYF. The CDR3 nucleotides are TGTGCCAGCAGCTCAGGGCACATTCAGTACTTC.

This clonotype was observed a few times. This chain links TRBV25-1 with TRBJ1-2, with D possibly being TRBD1 (5 bases). The CDR3 length is 11 residues. Germline V gene sequence: CDR1 MGHDK, CDR2 SYGVNS. The V and J ends lost 4 bases and 8 bases respectively, with 8 bases between them. CDR3 bases: TGTGCCAGCAGTGGAGGGACGGGCTACACCTTC. Amino acids: CASSGGTGYTF.

This clonotype was counted only a few times. Germline and junction disagree at one end, which may indicate a read error. In nucleotides, the CDR3 is TGCAGTGCTAGAGATCGGGTAGGGTTC. It translates to CSARDRVGF. V gene TRBV20-1 combines with J gene TRBJ2-1; D is ambiguous. The CDR3 has 9 residues. Germline V lookup: CDR1 DFQATT, CDR2 SNEGSKA (reference sequence).

This chain joins TRBV12-5 and TRBJ2-5; no firm D call. The CDR3 totals 12 residues. Deletions cut 1 base from V and 4 bases from J, with 4 bases between. The germline gives CDR1 LGHNT, CDR2 FRNRAP. The CDR3 nucleotides read TGTGCTAGTGGTTTGGAGGGAGAGACCCAGTACTTC. It encodes CASGLEGETQYF.

In this sample, this clonotype turned up many times. The rearrangement joins TRBV28 to TRBJ2-7; 7 bases map to TRBD1. Germline lookup yields CDR1 MDHEN and CDR2 SYDVKM. J was trimmed by 3 bases and V by 2 bases; bases with no gene match: 4. CDR3 length: 14 residues. The CDR3 loop is CASSLGQEVYEQYF. For the CDR3, the DNA is TGTGCCAGCAGTTTAGGACAGGAGGTCTACGAGCAGTACTTC.

V is TRBV20-1 and J is TRBJ2-7, with 13 nucleotides matching TRBD2. CDR3 length: 18 amino acids. Germline V gene lookup returns CDR1 DFQATT and CDR2 SNEGSKA (reference sequence). Trimming at V came to 2 bases and at J to 5 bases, leaving 15 bases not matched to a gene. The CDR3 spells CSARSSTSGRPRGHEQYF. CDR3 nucleotides: TGCAGTGCTAGATCCTCGACTAGCGGGAGGCCCAGAGGCCACGAGCAGTACTTC.

The chain combines TRBV20-1 with TRBJ2-5; 10 bases agree with TRBD1. V was clipped by 0 bases and J by 0 bases; unmatched bases: 4. In germline, CDR1 is DFQATT, CDR2 SNEGSKA (reference sequence). There are 16 residues in the CDR3. The CDR3 reads CSARDGDRGYQETQYF. For the CDR3, the DNA is TGCAGTGCTAGAGATGGGGACAGGGGTTACCAAGAGACCCAGTACTTC.

This clonotype showed up many times. Since a much larger clone is just one base distant, this may be a read error. V is TRBV6-6 and J is TRBJ1-2, with D uncertain. The CDR3 runs to 12 residues. The germline CDR1 and CDR2 sequences are MNHNY and SVGAGI (reference sequence). V lost 7 bases and J 8 bases, leaving 14 bases between the germline ends. CDR3 nucleotides: TGTGCCAGCACCACCCAGGCCTCAGGCTACACCTTC. This sequence encodes CASTTQASGYTF.

V is TRBV20-1 and J is TRBJ1-4, with 7 nucleotides matching TRBD1. The CDR3 runs 13 residues. V lost 7 bases and J lost 3; bases outside the gene matches: 5. CDR1 is DFQATT and CDR2 is SNEGSKA in the germline V gene (reference sequence). The CDR3 region is CSGLDRPNEKLFF. Here the CDR3 DNA reads TGCAGTGGATTGGACAGGCCTAATGAAAAACTGTTTTTT.

The chain combines TRBV24-1 with TRBJ2-1; 8 nucleotides match TRBD2. From germline, CDR1 is KGHDR and CDR2 SFDVKD. The junction had 7 bases not matched to a gene; V was cut back by 1 base and J by 6 bases. This CDR3 region has 16 residues. The CDR3 sequence: CATSDLAGGGFNEQFF. The CDR3 DNA sequence: TGTGCCACCAGTGATTTAGCGGGCGGGGGGTTCAATGAGCAGTTCTTC.

This clonotype was observed many times. The rearrangement joins TRBV19 to TRBJ2-3; 9 bases agree with TRBD1. The V gene end was trimmed by 9 bases and the J gene end by 3 bases; junction bases not matched to a gene: 10. The germline CDR1 and CDR2 sequences are LNHDA and SQIVND (reference sequence). The CDR3 is 15 residues long. As DNA, the CDR3 is TGTGCCAGCCGGGACAGGGCTTTTGGTACAGATACGCAGTATTTT. Translation gives CASRDRAFGTDTQYF.

In regard to this clonotype: One junction end disagrees with the germline gene, perhaps due to a read error. V usage is TRBV5-4 and J usage is TRBJ1-6; D unclear. This CDR3 comprises 13 residues. In germline, CDR1 is SGHNT, CDR2 YYREEE (reference sequence). CDR3 sequence (DNA): TGTGCCAACAGCTTGAGAAGGAATTCACCCCTCCACTTT. This sequence encodes CANSLRRNSPLHF.

The chain uses TRBV12-3 or TRBV12-4 and TRBJ2-7; possibly TRBD2 for D (5 bases). The CDR3 consists of 14 residues. Trimming shortened V by 6 bases and J by 7 bases, and 19 bases separated the two germline ends. CDR3 residues: CASSILDKDGEQYF. The DNA of the CDR3 is TGTGCCAGCAGCATACTAGACAAGGACGGGGAGCAGTACTTC.

With respect to this clonotype: At one end the junction does not follow the germline gene, possibly because of a read error. CDR3 DNA sequence: TGTACCAGCAGCAGAACTAGCGGGAGGGCTGTCCACAAGGAGCAGTTCTTC. Translating it yields CTSSRTSGRAVHKEQFF. This chain joins TRBV11-2 and TRBJ2-1; 13 bases are a match to TRBD2. The CDR3 totals 17 residues. The V gene's germline CDR1 is SGHAT and CDR2 FQNNGV.

Notes on this clonotype: Given the absence of the conserved phenylalanine or tryptophan at the CDR3 end, a read error is likely. The V gene is TRBV5-1, the J gene TRBJ2-3; D possibly matches TRBD1 or TRBD2 (5 bases each). This CDR3 contains 14 residues. From germline, CDR1 is SGHRS and CDR2 YFSETQ. V lost 0 bases and J lost 6, with 11 bases in between. The CDR3 DNA reads as TGCGCCAGCAGCTTGGAGACCTGGGGGGATACGCAGTATTTG. Its translation is CASSLETWGDTQYL.

Of note for this clonotype: Mismatch with germline at one junction end may stem from a read error. V and J are TRBV6-5 and TRBJ2-7; D might be TRBD2 (5 bases). Germline V gene lookup returns CDR1 MNHEY and CDR2 SVGAGI. The CDR3 runs 11 residues. This CDR3 is CVSSGGREQYF. CDR3 nucleotides: TGTGTCAGCAGCGGAGGACGCGAGCAGTACTTC.

The rearrangement joins TRBV20-1 to TRBJ2-3; 7 positions match TRBD2. This CDR3 contains 13 residues. In germline, CDR1 is DFQATT, CDR2 SNEGSKA (reference sequence). The V segment lost 6 bases and the J segment 5 bases; nucleotides outside the gene matches: 8. CDR3: CSAPGGVGDTQYF. For the CDR3, the DNA is TGCAGTGCGCCGGGGGGAGTGGGAGATACGCAGTATTTT.